These 10 T cell receptor beta chains came from one sample sequenced in a study of cytomegalovirus exposure and HLA in healthy donors. The PCR had 60 Vbeta and 13 Jbeta primers. Profiled with immunoSEQ multiplex PCR; TCRdb holds only in-frame clones, not every one. Of roughly 80,000 clones in the sample, approximately 62% were seen once. The sample taken for sequencing was PBMCs. These receptors were obtained from a male donor in good health and CMV-seropositive.

The rearrangement links TRBV28 to TRBJ2-3, with D possibly TRBD1 on 6 matching bases. Between the trimmed V and J ends, which lost 5 bases and 2 bases, there was a span of 17 bases. CDR3 size: 16 residues. Looked up from germline, CDR1 is MDHEN and CDR2 is SYDVKM. The CDR3 sequence is CASSLGDTRFTDTQYF. The DNA for the CDR3 is TGTGCCAGCAGTCTAGGGGACACCCGCTTCACAGATACGCAGTATTTT.

V is TRBV5-1 and J is TRBJ1-4, with 9 bases lining up with TRBD1. This CDR3 contains 16 residues. With V trimmed by 4 bases and J by 3 bases, 7 bases remained unmatched. The V gene's germline CDR1 is SGHRS and CDR2 YFSETQ. CDR3 DNA sequence: TGCGCCAGCAGCCCCGGACAGGGGATATCTAATGAAAAACTGTTTTTT. Encoded protein: CASSPGQGISNEKLFF.

This chain links TRBV6-5 with TRBJ1-2; 8 bases fit TRBD1. The CDR3 extends over 15 amino acids. The V and J ends lost 2 bases and 6 bases, in that order; junction bases with no gene match: 8. Per germline, CDR1 MNHEY and CDR2 SVGAGI. CDR3 sequence (DNA): TGTGCCAGCAGTTACACACCAGGGGGCCATGATGGCTACACCTTC. This codes for CASSYTPGGHDGYTF.

V is TRBV5-1 and J is TRBJ1-1; D unclear. The germline V gene encodes CDR1 SGHRS and CDR2 YFSETQ. Trimming stripped 4 bases from V and 1 base from J, with 17 bases between. This CDR3 is 16 amino acids long. For the CDR3, the DNA is TGCGCCAGCAGCCCGCGGGGTGGGGTTTCGAACACTGAAGCTTTCTTT. Amino acids: CASSPRGGVSNTEAFF.

The rearrangement joins TRBV12-5 to TRBJ2-1; 8 bases fit TRBD2. There are 13 residues in the CDR3. Germline CDR1 and CDR2: LGHNT and FRNRAP. The ends lost 5 bases at V and 9 bases at J; junction bases unmatched: 6. The CDR3 reads CASGPPGGGEQFF. The CDR3 DNA reads as TGTGCTAGTGGTCCCCCCGGGGGGGGTGAGCAGTTCTTC.

This clone was seen just once. The chain couples TRBV19 to TRBJ1-1, with D unclear. CDR3 length equals 14 residues. With 5 bases removed from V and 0 bases from J, the gap between germline ends came to 10 bases. Germline CDR1 LNHDA, CDR2 SQIVND (reference sequence). The CDR3 loop reads CASSPTLMNTEAFF. Here the CDR3 DNA reads TGTGCCAGTAGTCCGACTCTTATGAACACTGAAGCTTTCTTT.

This clone was picked up a small number of times. The rearrangement joins TRBV19 to TRBJ2-5, with no clear D. The CDR3 has 15 residues. Germline V gene lookup returns CDR1 LNHDA and CDR2 SQIVND (reference sequence). V was shortened by 5 bases and J by 1 base, with 14 bases between the two germline ends. DNA for the CDR3: TGTGCCAGTAGTGTCAGACTTGGTCCCCAAGAGACCCAGTACTTC. Encoded protein: CASSVRLGPQETQYF.

The chain couples TRBV25-1 to TRBJ1-3; TRBD1 agrees at 7 bases. The ends lost 4 bases at V and 8 bases at J; junction bases unmatched: 8. The germline gives CDR1 MGHDK, CDR2 SYGVNS. This CDR3 contains 14 residues. The CDR3 nucleotides read TGTGCCAGCAGTGGTAATGACAGGGTTGACACCATATATTTT. This codes for CASSGNDRVDTIYF.

The genes are TRBV25-1 and TRBJ2-7, with 7 bases aligning to TRBD1. This CDR3 has 16 residues. Germline V gene data show CDR1 as MGHDK and CDR2 as SYGVNS. J lost 3 bases, V lost 2 bases, and 10 bases had no gene match. DNA of the CDR3: TGTGCCAGCAGTGAACAGGGACAGAAAAATGTCTACGAGCAGTACTTC. Protein product: CASSEQGQKNVYEQYF.

The chain combines TRBV28 with TRBJ1-5, with TRBD1 matching 7 bases. This CDR3 contains 14 residues. V gave up 3 bases and J gave up 4 bases; unmatched junction bases: 3. Germline V lookup: CDR1 MDHEN, CDR2 SYDVKM. Here the CDR3 DNA reads TGTGCCAGCAGTTTTTACAGGGGAAATCAGCCCCAGCATTTT. Its translation is CASSFYRGNQPQHF.